Listed here are 29 T cell receptor beta chains from one sample, sequenced in a study of yellow fever vaccine responses in identical twins. A single record per CDR3 protein comes from TCRdb applying MiXCR to the RT-PCR reads. The sample consists of 20,000 to 25,000 distinct CDR3 sequences, 60% to 85% of them appearing once. The source was T cells from blood (PBMCs), unsorted or a sorted subset (not recorded which), collected before or after yellow fever vaccination (not recorded which). The receptor source for this set is a woman aged 18-29 years who received the yellow fever vaccine.

The gene calls are TRBV13 and TRBJ2-2; the D gene could be TRBD1 or TRBD2 (6 bases each). The germline V and J ends were trimmed by 11 bases and 1 base, with 14 bases remaining between them. The germline gives CDR1 PRHDT, CDR2 FYEKMQ (reference sequence). The CDR3 has 14 residues. The CDR3 here is CACEGGRNTGELFF. CDR3 DNA: TGTGCCTGCGAAGGGGGGCGGAACACCGGGGAGCTGTTTTTT.

The chain joins TRBV2 to TRBJ1-1, with TRBD1 matching 7 bases. The CDR3 has 13 amino acids. The V and J ends lost 3 bases and 3 bases, in that order; junction bases with no gene match: 1. In germline, CDR1 is SNHLY, CDR2 FYNNEI. The CDR3 DNA is TGTGCCAGCAGTGACGGGACAGACACTGAAGCTTTCTTT. Translation: CASSDGTDTEAFF.

This chain links TRBV12-3 or TRBV12-4 with TRBJ1-6; 8 bases match TRBD1. The CDR3 is 15 residues long. The V gene end was trimmed by 6 bases and the J gene end by 9 bases; junction bases not matched to a gene: 10. The CDR3 sequence is CASRAGQGDRSPLHF. In DNA form, the CDR3 reads TGTGCCAGCAGGGCCGGACAGGGTGATCGTTCACCCCTCCACTTT.

In regard to this clonotype: Relative to the germline gene, one junction end is altered; a read error may explain this. The V and J genes are TRBV20-1 and TRBJ1-1; D is unclear. Germline V gene data show CDR1 as DFQATT and CDR2 as SNEGSKA (reference sequence). The CDR3 loop spans 13 amino acids. This CDR3 reads CSARDLVNTQAFF. The CDR3 coding sequence is TGCAGTGCTAGAGATCTCGTGAACACTCAAGCTTTCTTT.

The gene calls are TRBV5-4 and TRBJ2-1; D is unclear. Germline CDR1 and CDR2: SGHNT and YYREEE (reference sequence). The CDR3 has 13 residues. V lost 3 bases and J lost 4, with 8 bases in between. DNA for the CDR3: TGTGCCAGCAGCTCCAACAGTTACAATGAGCAGTTCTTC. Its translation is CASSSNSYNEQFF.

The rearrangement uses TRBV13 and TRBJ2-6; D ambiguous. Per the germline V gene, CDR1 is PRHDT and CDR2 is FYEKMQ (reference sequence). Trimming shortened V by 5 bases and J by 2 bases, and 10 bases separated the two germline ends. This CDR3 region has 15 residues. The CDR3 DNA is TGTGCCAGCAGCCGGATTATCCCTGGGGCCAACGTCCTGACTTTC. It yields the protein CASSRIIPGANVLTF.

The V call is TRBV4-3, the J call TRBJ2-3; D is unresolved. The CDR3 sequence is 15 residues long. Per the germline V gene, CDR1 is LGHNA and CDR2 is YSLEER. V was trimmed by 0 bases and J by 2 bases, leaving 9 bases between them. The CDR3 region has the DNA TGCGCCAGCAGCCAAGAGAATATCCACACAGATACGCAGTATTTT. Its translation is CASSQENIHTDTQYF.

This chain uses TRBV19 with TRBJ2-1; 8 nucleotides agree with TRBD2. This CDR3 has 13 amino acids. V was pared by 4 bases and J by 9 bases, with 5 bases of the junction left unmatched. Germline CDR1 and CDR2: LNHDA and SQIVND (reference sequence). CDR3 in amino acids: CASSNGRVTEQFF. CDR3 DNA sequence: TGTGCCAGTAGTAACGGGAGGGTCACTGAGCAGTTCTTC. Drawing the rest from reference TRBV19 and TRBJ2-1, the complete variable domain is DGGITQSPKYLFRKEGQNVTLSCEQNLNHDAMYWYRQDPGQGLRLIYYSQIVNDFQKGDIAEGYSVSREKKESFPLTVTSAQKNPTAFYLCASSNGRVTEQFFGPGTRLTVL.

In this sample, this clonotype turned up a few times. V usage is TRBV5-4 and J usage is TRBJ2-7, with D perhaps TRBD1 or TRBD2 (5 bases each). The V gene lost 4 bases and the J gene lost 2 bases, with 16 bases spanning the gap. Germline assignment: CDR1 SGHNT and CDR2 YYREEE (reference sequence). The CDR3 covers 15 residues. The CDR3 here is CASSGWDVPTYEQYF. Written as DNA, the CDR3 is TGTGCCAGCAGCGGATGGGACGTTCCAACCTACGAGCAGTACTTC. The full variable domain, rest sourced from reference TRBV5-4 and TRBJ2-7, is ETGVTQSPTHLIKTRGQQVTLRCSSQSGHNTVSWYQQALGQGPQFIFQYYREEENGRGNFPPRFSGLQFPNYSSELNVNALELDDSALYLCASSGWDVPTYEQYFGPGTRLTVT.

This chain links TRBV27 with TRBJ2-7; 7 bases agree with TRBD1. This CDR3 comprises 16 residues. Germline lookup yields CDR1 MNHEY and CDR2 SMNVEV (reference sequence). The ends lost 5 bases at V and 2 bases at J; junction bases unmatched: 12. The CDR3 coding sequence is TGTGCCAGCAGTACCGCCGACAGGGTGGAACCCTACGAGCAGTACTTC. Translation: CASSTADRVEPYEQYF.

As DNA, the CDR3 is TGTGCCAGCAGCTCGATAAAGGGACAAAAAACCTACGAGCAGTACTTC. Encoded protein: CASSSIKGQKTYEQYF. The chain links TRBV7-6 to TRBJ2-7; D might be TRBD1 (6 bases). Trimming cost V 4 bases and J 2 bases, with 18 bases left between them. CDR1 is SGHVS and CDR2 is FNYEAQ in the germline V gene. This CDR3 region has 16 residues.

Concerning this clonotype: The junction differs from germline at one of its ends, possibly a read error. The chain couples TRBV29-1 to TRBJ1-2; D uncertain. The CDR3 is 11 amino acids. Germline-derived CDR1 and CDR2 are SQVTM and ANQGSEA. The CDR3 DNA reads TGCAGCGTCGAAGAGCCAATCGGCTACACCTTC. Amino acid sequence: CSVEEPIGYTF. Looking up the rest from reference TRBV29-1 and TRBJ1-2 gives the full variable domain: SAVISQKPSRDICQRGTSLTIQCQVDSQVTMMFWYRQQPGQSLTLIATANQGSEATYESGFVIDKFPISRPNLTFSTLTVSNMSPEDSSIYLCSVEEPIGYTFGSGTRLTVV.

This chain connects TRBV4-1 to TRBJ1-5; D call uncertain. V was clipped by 1 base and J by 0 bases, with 4 bases between them. CDR1 and CDR2 (germline): MGHRA, YSYEKL. The CDR3 is 14 amino acids. This chain's CDR3 is CASSQGDSNQPQHF. The CDR3 DNA reads as TGCGCCAGCAGCCAAGGAGATAGCAATCAGCCCCAGCATTTT.

The chain recombines TRBV5-5 with TRBJ1-6, with D possibly matching TRBD1 (6 bases). Looked up from germline, CDR1 is SGHKS and CDR2 is YYEKEE (reference sequence). Trimming took 2 bases from V and 4 from J, leaving 13 bases between them. This CDR3 spans 16 amino acids. CDR3 sequence (DNA): TGTGCCAGCAGCTTCCGGATAGGACAGTATAATTCACCCCTCCACTTT. It encodes CASSFRIGQYNSPLHF.

The chain recombines TRBV27 with TRBJ2-1; TRBD1 or TRBD2 may be the D gene (7 bases each). From germline, CDR1 is MNHEY and CDR2 SMNVEV (reference sequence). This CDR3 comprises 13 residues. V was pared by 3 bases and J by 9 bases, with 12 bases between. CDR3 sequence reads: CASSLTGRGEQFF. For the CDR3, the DNA is TGTGCCAGCAGTTTGACAGGGAGGGGTGAGCAGTTCTTC.

This rearrangement joins TRBV28 to TRBJ2-3; D call uncertain. CDR1 is MDHEN and CDR2 is SYDVKM in the germline V gene. The ends were cut back, 7 bases at V and 0 bases at J, with 2 bases in the middle. CDR3 size: 11 residues. The CDR3 DNA follows: TGTGCCAGCAAAAGCACAGATACGCAGTATTTT. As protein: CASKSTDTQYF.

The chain joins TRBV10-1 to TRBJ1-1; D not certain. The germline gives CDR1 WNHNN, CDR2 SYGVQD (reference sequence). V lost 0 bases and J 1 base, leaving 12 bases between the germline ends. The CDR3 length is 16 residues. CDR3 DNA: TGCGCCAGCAGTGAGTCGGTTTTAAGGCGGAACACTGAAGCTTTCTTT. Encoded protein: CASSESVLRRNTEAFF.

This sequence joins TRBV19 and TRBJ1-5; D gene unclear. The germline gives CDR1 LNHDA, CDR2 SQIVND (reference sequence). V lost 1 base and J lost 1, with 8 bases in between. The CDR3 consists of 15 residues. The CDR3: CASSIVPVSNQPQHF. CDR3 DNA: TGTGCCAGTAGTATAGTTCCAGTCAGCAATCAGCCCCAGCATTTT.

V gene TRBV12-3 or TRBV12-4 combines with J gene TRBJ2-5; no clear D. V was pared by 5 bases and J by 2 bases, with 12 bases between. CDR3 length equals 14 residues. CDR3 protein: CASSPLGVQETQYF. CDR3 DNA sequence: TGTGCCAGCAGTCCCCTTGGAGTACAAGAGACCCAGTACTTC.

The rearrangement uses TRBV20-1 and TRBJ2-7; tentatively, D is TRBD1 (6 bases). Germline V gene data show CDR1 as DFQATT and CDR2 as SNEGSKA (reference sequence). The CDR3 consists of 14 residues. V was clipped by 4 bases and J by 0 bases, with 13 bases between them. This chain's CDR3 is CSANPRTDSYEQYF. The DNA for the CDR3 is TGCAGTGCTAACCCAAGGACAGACTCCTACGAGCAGTACTTC.

This rearrangement joins TRBV7-3 to TRBJ2-1, with a tentative D call TRBD2 (6 bases). The V gene's germline CDR1 is SGHTA and CDR2 FQGTGA. The CDR3 has 18 amino acids. V dropped 0 bases and J dropped 4 bases, with 19 bases sitting between them. The CDR3 sequence: CASSLTASRSRGYNEQFF. The CDR3 DNA reads TGTGCCAGCAGCTTAACTGCTAGTCGGAGCCGGGGGTACAATGAGCAGTTCTTC.

This chain joins TRBV2 and TRBJ1-4; a possible D gene is TRBD1 (5 bases). The CDR3 is 13 amino acids. V dropped 2 bases and J dropped 8 bases, with 9 bases sitting between them. The germline V gene encodes CDR1 SNHLY and CDR2 FYNNEI. The CDR3 coding sequence is TGTGCCAGCAGTGAAACAGGTTGGGAAAAACTGTTTTTT. It is translated as CASSETGWEKLFF.

This clonotype was recorded a few times. Sequence at one end of the junction differs from germline and may be a read error. The J gene is TRBJ1-2, the V gene TRBV6-1; 7 nucleotides line up with TRBD1. The germline V gene has CDR1 MNHNS and CDR2 SASEGT. CDR3 length equals 10 residues. CDR3 sequence (DNA): TGTGCCAGCAGCCCGACGGACAGGCTCTTC. It yields the protein CASSPTDRLF.

The chain uses TRBV7-6 and TRBJ1-6; no reliable D call. Germline V CDR1 and CDR2: SGHVS, FNYEAQ. The CDR3 is 19 amino acids. Trimming stripped 1 base from V and 1 base from J, with 17 bases between. This chain's CDR3 is CASSLVAGLGSSYNSPLHF. The CDR3 nucleotides are TGTGCCAGCAGCTTAGTCGCCGGGCTCGGGAGTTCCTATAATTCACCCCTCCACTTT.

A few counts support this clonotype. The chain has TRBV20-1 and TRBJ2-3; D may be TRBD1 (6 bases). Trimming pared 0 bases from V and 5 bases from J, leaving 24 bases between. CDR1 and CDR2 (germline): DFQATT, SNEGSKA (reference sequence). This CDR3 spans 18 amino acids. CDR3 bases: TGCAGTGCTAGAGATCGTCTGGGACAATATAAGATGAAAGATACGCAGTATTTT. Protein product: CSARDRLGQYKMKDTQYF.

V and J are TRBV3-1 and TRBJ2-5; 7 bases match TRBD2. The V gene's germline CDR1 is LGHDT and CDR2 YNNKEL (reference sequence). J lost 3 bases, V lost 3 bases, and 7 bases had no gene match. CDR3 length equals 15 residues. The CDR3 DNA follows: TGTGCCAGCAGCCAGCCTAGCGGAGCCGAAGAGACCCAGTACTTC. This codes for CASSQPSGAEETQYF.

The chain carries TRBV7-2 and TRBJ1-2; D might be TRBD1 (6 bases). The CDR3 has 13 residues. Germline V gives CDR1 SGHTA, CDR2 FQGNSA. Trimming stripped 2 bases from V and 7 bases from J, with 11 bases between. CDR3 DNA: TGTGCCAGCAGCTTAAGTCGGGGGCTTGGCTACACCTTC. Its translation is CASSLSRGLGYTF.

The V gene is TRBV4-1, the J gene TRBJ2-3, with TRBD2 as a possible D gene (6 bases). This CDR3 has 16 amino acids. CDR1 MGHRA and CDR2 YSYEKL come from the germline V gene. V lost 5 bases, J lost 2 bases, and 17 bases lay in between. The CDR3 reads CASSTPSREVTDTQYF. The CDR3 region has the DNA TGCGCCAGCAGCACCCCCTCGCGGGAAGTCACAGATACGCAGTATTTT.

This chain links TRBV4-2 with TRBJ2-3; D might be TRBD1 (6 bases). Trimming removed 0 bases from V and 3 bases from J, with 7 bases in between. CDR1 and CDR2 from the germline V gene are LGHNA and YNFKEQ. The CDR3 covers 14 residues. DNA of the CDR3: TGTGCCAGCAGCCAAGATCAGGGGACAGATACGCAGTATTTT. It encodes CASSQDQGTDTQYF.